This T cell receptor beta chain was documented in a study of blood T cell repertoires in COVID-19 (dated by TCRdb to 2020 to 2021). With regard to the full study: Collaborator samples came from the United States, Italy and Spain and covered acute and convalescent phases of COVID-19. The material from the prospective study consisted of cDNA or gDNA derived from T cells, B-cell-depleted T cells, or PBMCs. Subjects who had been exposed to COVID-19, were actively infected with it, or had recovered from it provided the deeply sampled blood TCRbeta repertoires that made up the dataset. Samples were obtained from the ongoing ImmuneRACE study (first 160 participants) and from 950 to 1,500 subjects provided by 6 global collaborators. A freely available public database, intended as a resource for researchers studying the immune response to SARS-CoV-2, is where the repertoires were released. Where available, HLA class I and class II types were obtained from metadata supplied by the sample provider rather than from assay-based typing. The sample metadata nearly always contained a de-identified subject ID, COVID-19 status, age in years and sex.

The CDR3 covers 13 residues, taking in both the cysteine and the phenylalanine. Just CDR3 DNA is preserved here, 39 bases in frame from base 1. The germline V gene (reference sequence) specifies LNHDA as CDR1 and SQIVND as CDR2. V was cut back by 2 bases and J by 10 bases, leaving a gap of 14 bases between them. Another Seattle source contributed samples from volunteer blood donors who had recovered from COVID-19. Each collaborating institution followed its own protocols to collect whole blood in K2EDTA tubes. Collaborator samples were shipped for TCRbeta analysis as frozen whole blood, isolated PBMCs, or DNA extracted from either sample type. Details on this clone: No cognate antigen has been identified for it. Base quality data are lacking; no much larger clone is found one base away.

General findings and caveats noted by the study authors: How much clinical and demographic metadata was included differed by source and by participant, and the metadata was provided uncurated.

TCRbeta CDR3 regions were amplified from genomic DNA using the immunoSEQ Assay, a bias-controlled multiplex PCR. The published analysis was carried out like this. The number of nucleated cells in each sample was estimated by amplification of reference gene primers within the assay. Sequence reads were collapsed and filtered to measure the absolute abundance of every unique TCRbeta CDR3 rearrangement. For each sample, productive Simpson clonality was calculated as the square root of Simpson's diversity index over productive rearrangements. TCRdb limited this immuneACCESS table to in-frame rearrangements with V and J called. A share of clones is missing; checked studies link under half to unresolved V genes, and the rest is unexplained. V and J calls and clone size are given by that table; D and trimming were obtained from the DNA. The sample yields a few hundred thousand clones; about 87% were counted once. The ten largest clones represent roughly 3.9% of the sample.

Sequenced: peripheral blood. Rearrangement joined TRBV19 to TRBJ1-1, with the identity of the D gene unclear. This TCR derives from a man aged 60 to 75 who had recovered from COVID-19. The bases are TGTGCCAGTAGTATAAATCTGCCCTCGGGAGCTTTCTTT. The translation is CASSINLPSGAFF.